These 5 T cell receptor beta chains were all obtained from the same sample, sequenced in a study of a mutant IDH1 vaccine in newly diagnosed glioma. Profiling relied on immunoSEQ multiplex PCR, and the TCRdb table lists in-frame clones only, not all of them. Of over 50,000 clones listed, under 90% are singletons. The antigens for these receptors are not known. As to time point: week 23, last vaccination. Doses consisted of 300 ug of mutant IDH1 20-mer peptide each, paired with topical imiquimod. The material sequenced was PBMCs, taken from a glioma patient whose treatment included an IDH1 peptide vaccine. All receptors derive from a man aged 18 to 35 with glioma.

V gene TRBV6-4 combines with J gene TRBJ2-7; D is unclear. The V gene lost 7 bases and the J gene lost 5 bases, with 18 bases spanning the gap. CDR1 and CDR2 from the germline V gene are MRHNA and SNTAGT. The CDR3 spans 14 residues. The CDR3 reads CASIRGPPLDEQYF. CDR3 in DNA: TGTGCCAGCATCCGTGGTCCCCCGTTGGACGAGCAGTACTTC.

The rearrangement uses TRBV6-5 and TRBJ2-6; D remains unclear. CDR1 is MNHEY, CDR2 SVGAGI, per germline. Trimming shortened V by 6 bases and J by 0 bases, and 9 bases separated the two germline ends. This CDR3 is built from 15 residues. CDR3 residues: CASRSGASGANVLTF. The CDR3 nucleotides read TGTGCCAGCAGATCGGGCGCCTCTGGGGCCAACGTCCTGACTTTC.

The chain is built from TRBV5-1 and TRBJ1-4, with no clear D. Trimming pared 0 bases from V and 4 bases from J, leaving 13 bases between. Germline V CDR1 and CDR2: SGHRS, YFSETQ. The length of the CDR3 is 16 residues. The CDR3 DNA follows: TGCGCCAGCAGCTTGGCCTTAGGGTCAGATAATGAAAAACTGTTTTTT. Its translation is CASSLALGSDNEKLFF.

This sequence joins TRBV7-8 and TRBJ1-4; 7 bases match TRBD1. The CDR3 has 15 amino acids. The trim removed 1 base at V and 4 bases at J, leaving 3 bases unmatched. The germline V gene has CDR1 SGHVS and CDR2 FQNEAQ. DNA for the CDR3: TGTGCCAGCAGCTTAGGGGGACAGCTTAATGAAAAACTGTTTTTT. Residues: CASSLGGQLNEKLFF.

V usage is TRBV15 and J usage is TRBJ2-2; a possible D gene is TRBD1 (6 bases). CDR3 length: 15 residues. CDR1 is LNHNV, CDR2 YYDKDF, per germline (reference sequence). V was cut by 0 bases and J by 6 bases, with 11 bases left in between. CDR3 sequence (DNA): TGTGCCACCAGCAGAGAAGCAGAGGGGGCCGGGGAGCTGTTTTTT. Translating gives CATSREAEGAGELFF.